This TCR beta chain was sequenced for a study of blood T cell repertoires in COVID-19. Authors' data handling: Estimated nucleated cell counts came from reference gene primer amplification. Generated by immunoSEQ multiplex PCR, the TCRdb table keeps only in-frame clones and is missing some. The V and J calls and the clone size are those of that table, but D and trimming were determined from the DNA. The sample shows around 170,000 clones, around two thirds of them seen only once. Germline values: CDR1 MNHNY, CDR2 SVGAGI (reference sequence). The length of the CDR3 is 11 residues. V was clipped by 9 bases and J by 0 bases, with 6 bases between them.

The TCR sequence derives from a woman aged 80 or over with acute or convalescent COVID-19. The sample consisted of peripheral blood. This sequence joins TRBV6-6 and TRBJ2-7; D is ambiguous. CDR3 sequence: CASAVSYEQYF. The DNA for the CDR3 is TGTGCCAGTGCGGTCTCCTACGAGCAGTACTTC.